Sequencing of this TCR beta chain was carried out in a study of response to subunit inactivated influenza vaccine. The study, taken as a whole, reports: Authors suggested few new T cells are recruited by each seasonal influenza vaccination.

From the RT-PCR reads, TCRdb called clonotypes with MiXCR, one entry per CDR3 protein. The data contain around 480,000 distinct CDR3 sequences, 16% of them singletons. This clonotype was counted between two and nine times. Antigen: not known. CDR3 size: 12 residues. V was clipped by 4 bases and J by 6 bases, with 13 bases between them. Looked up from germline, CDR1 is DFQATT and CDR2 is SNEGSKA (reference sequence). This receptor was identified in a man aged 45 to 75 who received an inactivated influenza vaccine. The sample in question was CD4+ T cells sorted from PBMCs, obtained 23 months after vaccination. The chain employs TRBV20-1 and TRBJ2-7; maybe TRBD2 (6 bases). DNA for the CDR3: TGCAGTGCTACATATACTAGCTTCGAGCAGTACTTC. Translation: CSATYTSFEQYF.